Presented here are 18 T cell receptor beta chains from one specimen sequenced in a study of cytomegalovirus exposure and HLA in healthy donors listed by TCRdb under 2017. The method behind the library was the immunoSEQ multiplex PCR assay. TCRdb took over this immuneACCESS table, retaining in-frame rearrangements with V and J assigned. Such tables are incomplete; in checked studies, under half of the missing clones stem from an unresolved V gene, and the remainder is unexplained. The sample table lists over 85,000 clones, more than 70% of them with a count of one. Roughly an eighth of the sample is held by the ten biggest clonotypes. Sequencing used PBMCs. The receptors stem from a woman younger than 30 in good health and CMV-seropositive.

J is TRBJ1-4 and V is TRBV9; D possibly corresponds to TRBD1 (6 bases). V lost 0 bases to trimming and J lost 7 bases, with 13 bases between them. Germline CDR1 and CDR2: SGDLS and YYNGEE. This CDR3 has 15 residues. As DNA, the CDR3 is TGTGCCAGCAGCGTAGAAGGGACACGGTTTGAAAAACTGTTTTTT. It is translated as CASSVEGTRFEKLFF.

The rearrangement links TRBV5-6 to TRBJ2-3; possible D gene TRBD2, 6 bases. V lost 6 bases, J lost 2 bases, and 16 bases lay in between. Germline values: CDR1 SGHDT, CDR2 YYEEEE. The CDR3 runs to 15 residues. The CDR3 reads CASTPGLFNTDTQYF. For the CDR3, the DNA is TGTGCCAGCACCCCGGGACTCTTCAACACAGATACGCAGTATTTT.

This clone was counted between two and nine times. The CDR3 spells CASSADSSNQPQHF. CDR3 bases: TGTGCCAGCAGTGCTGACAGCAGCAATCAGCCCCAGCATTTT. The V and J genes are TRBV2 and TRBJ1-5; the D gene is possibly TRBD1 (5 bases). CDR3 length: 14 amino acids. CDR1 SNHLY and CDR2 FYNNEI come from the germline V gene. The V end was cut by 4 bases, the J end by 1 base, with 8 bases between.

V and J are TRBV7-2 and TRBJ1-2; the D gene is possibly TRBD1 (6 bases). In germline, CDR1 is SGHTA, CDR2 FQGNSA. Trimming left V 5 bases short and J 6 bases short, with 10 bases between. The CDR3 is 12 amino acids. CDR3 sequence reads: CASSRYRDGYTF. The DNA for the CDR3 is TGTGCCAGCAGCCGCTACAGGGATGGCTACACCTTC.

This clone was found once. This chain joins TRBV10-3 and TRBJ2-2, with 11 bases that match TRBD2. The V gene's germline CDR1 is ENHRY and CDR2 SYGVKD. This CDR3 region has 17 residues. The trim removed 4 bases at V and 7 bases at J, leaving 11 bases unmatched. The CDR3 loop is CAISGGSGGADGGELFF. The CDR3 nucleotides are TGTGCCATCAGTGGGGGTAGCGGGGGGGCCGACGGCGGGGAGCTGTTTTTT.

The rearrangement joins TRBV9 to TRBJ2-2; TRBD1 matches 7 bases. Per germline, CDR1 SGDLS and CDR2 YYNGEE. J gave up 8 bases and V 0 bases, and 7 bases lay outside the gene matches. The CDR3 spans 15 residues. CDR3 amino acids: CASSVDRGVLGELFF. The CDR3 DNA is TGTGCCAGCAGCGTAGACAGGGGCGTTCTAGGGGAGCTGTTTTTT.

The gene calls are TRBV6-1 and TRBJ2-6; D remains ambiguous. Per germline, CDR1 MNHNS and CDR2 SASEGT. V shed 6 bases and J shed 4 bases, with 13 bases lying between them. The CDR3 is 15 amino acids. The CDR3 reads CASRLPSAGANVLTF. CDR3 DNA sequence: TGTGCCAGCAGACTACCTAGTGCCGGGGCCAACGTCCTGACTTTC.

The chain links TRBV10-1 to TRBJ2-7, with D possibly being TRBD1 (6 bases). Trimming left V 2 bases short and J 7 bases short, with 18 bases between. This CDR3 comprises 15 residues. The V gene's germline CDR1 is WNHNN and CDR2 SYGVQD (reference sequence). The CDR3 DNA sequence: TGCGCCAGCAGTGAGGGGAACCGGGACATGGGGGAGCAGTACTTC. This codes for CASSEGNRDMGEQYF.

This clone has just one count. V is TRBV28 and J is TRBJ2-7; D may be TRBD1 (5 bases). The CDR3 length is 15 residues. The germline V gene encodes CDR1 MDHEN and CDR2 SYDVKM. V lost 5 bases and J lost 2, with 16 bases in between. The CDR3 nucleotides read TGTGCCAGCAGTGAATTACAGGCGCCCCCCTACGAGCAGTACTTC. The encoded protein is CASSELQAPPYEQYF.

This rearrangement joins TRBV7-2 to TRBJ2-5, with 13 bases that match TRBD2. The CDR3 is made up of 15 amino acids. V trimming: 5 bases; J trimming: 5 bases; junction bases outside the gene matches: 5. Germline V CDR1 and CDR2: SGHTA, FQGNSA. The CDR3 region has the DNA TGTGCCAGCAGCCCACTAGCGGGGGGGCGTGAGACCCAGTACTTC. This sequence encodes CASSPLAGGRETQYF.

Written as DNA, the CDR3 is TGTGCCTGGATCACAGGGGTGGCCACTGAAGCTTTCTTT. Amino acids: CAWITGVATEAFF. The rearrangement links TRBV30 to TRBJ1-1; TRBD1 agrees at 7 bases. The germline V gene has CDR1 GTSNPN and CDR2 SVGIG (reference sequence). With V trimmed by 4 bases and J by 4 bases, 6 bases remained unmatched. This CDR3 contains 13 residues.

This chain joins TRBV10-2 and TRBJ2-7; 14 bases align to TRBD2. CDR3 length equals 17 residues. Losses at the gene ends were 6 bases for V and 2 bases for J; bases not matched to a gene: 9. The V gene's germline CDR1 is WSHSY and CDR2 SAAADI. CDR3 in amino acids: CASSWTSGGPGTYEQYF. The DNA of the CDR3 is TGCGCCAGCAGCTGGACTAGCGGGGGGCCGGGGACCTACGAGCAGTACTTC.

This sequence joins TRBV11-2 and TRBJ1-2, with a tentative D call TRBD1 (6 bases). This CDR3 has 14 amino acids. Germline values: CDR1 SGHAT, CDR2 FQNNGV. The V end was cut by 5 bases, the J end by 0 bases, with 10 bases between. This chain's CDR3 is CASSQDRANYGYTF. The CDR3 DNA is TGTGCCAGCAGCCAGGACAGAGCTAACTATGGCTACACCTTC.

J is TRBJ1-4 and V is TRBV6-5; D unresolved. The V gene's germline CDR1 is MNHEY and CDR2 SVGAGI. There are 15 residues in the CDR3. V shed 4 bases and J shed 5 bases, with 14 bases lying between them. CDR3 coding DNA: TGTGCCAGCAGTTTCCGCGGGGTACCAAATGAAAAACTGTTTTTT. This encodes CASSFRGVPNEKLFF.

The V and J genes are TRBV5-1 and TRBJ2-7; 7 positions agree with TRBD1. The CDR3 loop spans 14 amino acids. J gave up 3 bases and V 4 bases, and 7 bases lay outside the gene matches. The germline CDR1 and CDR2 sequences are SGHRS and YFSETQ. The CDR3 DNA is TGCGCCAGCAGCCAGACCACAGGGGACTACGAGCAGTACTTC. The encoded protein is CASSQTTGDYEQYF.

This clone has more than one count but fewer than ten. CDR3 nucleotide sequence: TGTGCCAGCAGTGCCGACAGGGCGGGACAGCCCCAGCATTTT. The encoded protein is CASSADRAGQPQHF. V is TRBV2 and J is TRBJ1-5; 7 bases match TRBD1. J gave up 7 bases and V 4 bases, and 7 bases lay outside the gene matches. Germline lookup yields CDR1 SNHLY and CDR2 FYNNEI. The CDR3 covers 14 residues.

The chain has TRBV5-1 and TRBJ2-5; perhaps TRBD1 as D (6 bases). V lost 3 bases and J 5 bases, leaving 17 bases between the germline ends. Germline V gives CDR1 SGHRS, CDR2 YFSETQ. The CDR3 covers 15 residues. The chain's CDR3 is CASSSLTGPAETQYF. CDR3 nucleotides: TGCGCCAGCAGCTCCCTGACAGGACCCGCGGAGACCCAGTACTTC.

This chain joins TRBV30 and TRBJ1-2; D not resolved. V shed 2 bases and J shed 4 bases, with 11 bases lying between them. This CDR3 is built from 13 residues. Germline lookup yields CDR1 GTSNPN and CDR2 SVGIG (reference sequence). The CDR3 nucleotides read TGTGCCTGGAGTCCCCCACAGACCTATGGCTACACCTTC. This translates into CAWSPPQTYGYTF.